These 3 T cell receptor beta chains were sequenced from one sample in a study of PD-1 blockade in classical Hodgkin lymphoma. The time point is: cycle 4 day 1 (C4D1), after less than 7 weeks of nivolumab. Relapses following autologous stem cell transplantation were seen in all patients, with brentuximab vedotin exposure varying. CD4+ T cells were purified from thawed PBMCs by magnetic negative selection. Method: immunoSEQ multiplex PCR; TCRdb's copy keeps in-frame clones and lacks some. This sample has around 28,000 clones; roughly nine tenths occur once, and the top ten carry 0.4% to 0.45%. This material consisted of CD4+ T cells from blood, taken before the fourth cycle of nivolumab. The receptors come from a human donor with classical Hodgkin lymphoma.

This chain links TRBV5-4 with TRBJ1-1, with a weak D call TRBD1 (5 bases). Trimming shortened V by 0 bases and J by 5 bases, and 17 bases separated the two germline ends. Germline V lookup: CDR1 SGHNT, CDR2 YYREEE (reference sequence). CDR3 length: 16 residues. CDR3 residues: CASSLETVRIGTEAFF. The DNA for the CDR3 is TGTGCCAGCAGCTTGGAGACAGTCCGGATAGGGACTGAAGCTTTCTTT.

The V gene is TRBV5-1, the J gene TRBJ1-3; possibly TRBD1 for D (5 bases). V lost 0 bases, J lost 4 bases, and 20 bases lay in between. In germline, CDR1 is SGHRS, CDR2 YFSETQ. The CDR3 contains 18 residues. CDR3 DNA: TGCGCCAGCAGCTTGGGAGGAGGGACCTATATCGACGGAAACACCATATATTTT. Amino acid sequence: CASSLGGGTYIDGNTIYF.

V and J are TRBV5-1 and TRBJ2-5; possible D gene TRBD1, 6 bases. CDR1 and CDR2 from the germline V gene are SGHRS and YFSETQ. CDR3 size: 14 residues. The V end lost 1 base, the J end lost 0 bases, and 7 bases lay between the germline ends. In DNA, the CDR3 is TGCGCCAGCAGCTTGCGGACAGACCAAGAGACCCAGTACTTC. Amino acid sequence: CASSLRTDQETQYF.